This T cell receptor beta chain was captured by sequencing in a study of blood T cell repertoires in COVID-19. The wider study: The United States, Italy and Spain were the sources of the acute and convalescent COVID-19 samples. T cells, B-cell-depleted T cells, or PBMCs provided the cDNA or gDNA that served as material.

In the authors' workflow: Amplification of reference gene primers provided the estimated nucleated cell counts. Only in-frame clones appear in the TCRdb table, and some are missing; sequencing was by immunoSEQ multiplex PCR. That table gives V, J and clone size, and the DNA gave D and trimming. The sample shows approximately 300,000 clones, nearly 90% of them seen only once. The CDR3 consists of 15 residues. V was trimmed by 0 bases and J by 1 base, leaving 13 bases between them. Germline lookup yields CDR1 SQVTM and CDR2 ANQGSEA. The rearrangement joins TRBV29-1 to TRBJ2-7; D not certain. The material sequenced was peripheral blood. This receptor was taken from a woman in her thirties or forties with COVID-19, enrolled during active disease. The CDR3 here is CSVEDLREESYEQYF. The CDR3 DNA is TGCAGCGTTGAAGATCTACGCGAGGAATCCTACGAGCAGTACTTC.